These T cell receptor beta chains were read from a single sample in a study of cytomegalovirus exposure and HLA in healthy donors. Clones were read by immunoSEQ multiplex PCR, and TCRdb kept only the in-frame ones, dropping some. This table holds some 120,000 clones, 73% found once. Material for sequencing was PBMCs. These receptors all stem from a middle-aged woman in good health and CMV-seronegative. Both conserved end residues are part of each CDR3. Each record gives: CDR3 DNA, CDR3 protein, CDR3 length, V gene, clone size, J gene, D gene. D genes are given only for firm matches. Clone size is shown for a subset of rows, as once, few, many or a class of expanded clone.

CDR3 DNA: TGTGCCAGCAGCTCTATCCCGGGACAGACGAACACTGAAGCTTTCTTT
CDR3 protein: CASSSIPGQTNTEAFF
CDR3 length: 16
V gene: TRBV7-9
clone size: -
J gene: TRBJ1-1
D gene: TRBD1

CDR3 DNA: TGTGCCAGCAGCTCCGGACAGGGGTTCTTAACTAATGAAAAACTGTTTTTT
CDR3 protein: CASSSGQGFLTNEKLFF
CDR3 length: 17
V gene: TRBV7-2
clone size: -
J gene: TRBJ1-4
D gene: TRBD1

CDR3 DNA: TGTGCCAGCAGCCGGGGACTAGCGGAGTACAATGAGCAGTTCTTC
CDR3 protein: CASSRGLAEYNEQFF
CDR3 length: 15
V gene: TRBV11-2
clone size: once
J gene: TRBJ2-1
D gene: TRBD2

CDR3 DNA: TGCGCCAGCAGCCAAGCGACTAGCGGGGGGGTTGCCTACGAGCAGTACTTC
CDR3 protein: CASSQATSGGVAYEQYF
CDR3 length: 17
V gene: TRBV4-3
clone size: few
J gene: TRBJ2-7
D gene: TRBD2

CDR3 DNA: TGCAGCGCCACGGGACTCCAGAGCTCCTACAATGAGCAGTTCTTC
CDR3 protein: CSATGLQSSYNEQFF
CDR3 length: 15
V gene: TRBV29-1
clone size: -
J gene: TRBJ2-1
D gene: -

CDR3 DNA: TGTGCCAGCAGTGCACAGGGTTCCGCGAACACCGGGGAGCTGTTTTTT
CDR3 protein: CASSAQGSANTGELFF
CDR3 length: 16
V gene: TRBV6-1
clone size: few
J gene: TRBJ2-2
D gene: -

CDR3 DNA: TGTGCCAGCAGCCCTAGGGACAGCTCTGGAAACACCATATATTTT
CDR3 protein: CASSPRDSSGNTIYF
CDR3 length: 15
V gene: TRBV5-6
clone size: once
J gene: TRBJ1-3
D gene: TRBD1

CDR3 DNA: TGTGCCATCAGTGCCCCGTGGAGGAGGGCCGACTGGGGCGGCGAGCAGTACTTC
CDR3 protein: CAISAPWRRADWGGEQYF
CDR3 length: 18
V gene: TRBV10-3
clone size: -
J gene: TRBJ2-7
D gene: -

CDR3 DNA: TGCGCCAGCAGCCAAGATTTCCAGGGGGTTTTAACTGAAGCTTTCTTT
CDR3 protein: CASSQDFQGVLTEAFF
CDR3 length: 16
V gene: TRBV4-1
clone size: -
J gene: TRBJ1-1
D gene: TRBD1

CDR3 DNA: TGTGCCGTCAACGGAGGTTGGCGCACTGAAGCTTTCTTT
CDR3 protein: CAVNGGWRTEAFF
CDR3 length: 13
V gene: TRBV6-5
clone size: once
J gene: TRBJ1-1
D gene: -

CDR3 DNA: TGCGCCAGCCCTCCCTCACTCATACTAGCGGGGATTATCTCCTACAATGAGCAGTTCTTC
CDR3 protein: CASPPSLILAGIISYNEQFF
CDR3 length: 20
V gene: TRBV4-1
clone size: -
J gene: TRBJ2-1
D gene: TRBD2

CDR3 DNA: TGTGCCAGCAGCTTAGCGAGGGTAGCAACTAATGAAAAACTGTTTTTT
CDR3 protein: CASSLARVATNEKLFF
CDR3 length: 16
V gene: TRBV7-8
clone size: -
J gene: TRBJ1-4
D gene: -

CDR3 DNA: TGTGCCAGCAGCCCTTCGGGGTCCTACGAGCAGTACTTC
CDR3 protein: CASSPSGSYEQYF
CDR3 length: 13
V gene: TRBV5-4
clone size: -
J gene: TRBJ2-7
D gene: -

CDR3 DNA: TGTGCTAGTGGTTTGACCCCCCCGGGACAGCCCACCCTGGCCCAGCATTTT
CDR3 protein: CASGLTPPGQPTLAQHF
CDR3 length: 17
V gene: TRBV12-5
clone size: once
J gene: TRBJ1-5
D gene: TRBD1

CDR3 DNA: TGTGCCAGCAGCCTCGGCTACGAGCAGTACTTC
CDR3 protein: CASSLGYEQYF
CDR3 length: 11
V gene: TRBV5-6
clone size: few
J gene: TRBJ2-7
D gene: -

CDR3 DNA: TGTGCCAGCAGGGGGACTAGCGGGAGTCAAGATGAGCAGTTCTTC
CDR3 protein: CASRGTSGSQDEQFF
CDR3 length: 15
V gene: TRBV2
clone size: -
J gene: TRBJ2-1
D gene: TRBD2

CDR3 DNA: TGTGCCATCAGTGAGAGGGCAGTGAGGGCCTCCTACGAGCAGTACTTC
CDR3 protein: CAISERAVRASYEQYF
CDR3 length: 16
V gene: TRBV10-3
clone size: once
J gene: TRBJ2-7
D gene: -